These 15 T cell receptor beta chains were sequenced from one sample in a study of T cell responses to AZD1222 COVID-19 vaccine. Assay: immunoSEQ multiplex PCR; the TCRdb copy retains only in-frame clones and omits some. Among 250,000 to 300,000 clones listed, 90% to 95% were seen once. The starting material was peripheral blood, obtained 28 days after the second AZD1222 dose. The origin of the receptors is an adult who received the AZD1222 COVID-19 vaccine.

The V and J genes are TRBV14 and TRBJ2-1; 8 bases fit TRBD2. This CDR3 has 16 amino acids. CDR1 and CDR2 (germline): SGHDN, FVKESK. The V and J ends lost 3 bases and 0 bases, in that order; junction bases with no gene match: 4. DNA of the CDR3: TGTGCCAGCAGCCACCCTAGCGGGTACTCCTACAATGAGCAGTTCTTC. It is translated as CASSHPSGYSYNEQFF.

The chain joins TRBV23-1 to TRBJ1-6; D is ambiguous. TRBV23-1 is known as an ORF, though its function is uncertain. This CDR3 is built from 15 residues. The V end lost 7 bases, the J end lost 10 bases, and 20 bases lay between the germline ends. CDR3 nucleotide sequence: TGCGCCAGCAAGGACCGATACGACGTTGGCTCACCCCTCCACTTT. This encodes CASKDRYDVGSPLHF.

This chain uses TRBV7-9 with TRBJ2-5; a weak D match, TRBD2 (5 bases). CDR1 and CDR2 from the germline V gene are SEHNR and FQNEAQ (reference sequence). The CDR3 sequence is 12 residues long. The ends were cut back, 1 base at V and 7 bases at J, with 7 bases in the middle. DNA of the CDR3: TGTGCCAGCAGCTTAGTTGGAGGGACCCAGTACTTC. Translated: CASSLVGGTQYF.

The chain uses TRBV5-4 and TRBJ2-1; D is unclear. Per the germline V gene, CDR1 is SGHNT and CDR2 is YYREEE (reference sequence). The CDR3 runs to 15 residues. The V gene lost 1 base and the J gene lost 7 bases, with 15 bases spanning the gap. DNA for the CDR3: TGTGCCAGCAGCTTGAAAGGTAACGTAGGAAATGAGCAGTTCTTC. Its protein product is CASSLKGNVGNEQFF.

V and J are TRBV7-2 and TRBJ2-2; 11 bases agree with TRBD2. The junction had 8 bases not matched to a gene; V was cut back by 1 base and J by 1 base. CDR1 and CDR2 from the germline V gene are SGHTA and FQGNSA. The CDR3 has 19 residues. CDR3 DNA sequence: TGTGCCAGCAGCTTAGTAGCCCGGACTAGCGGGTGGAACACCGGGGAGCTGTTTTTT. This sequence encodes CASSLVARTSGWNTGELFF. The entire variable domain, with the rest obtained from reference TRBV7-2 and TRBJ2-2, is as follows: GAGVSQSPSNKVTEKGKDVELRCDPISGHTALYWYRQSLGQGLEFLIYFQGNSAPDKSGLPSDRFSAERTGGSVSTLTIQRTQQEDSAVYLCASSLVARTSGWNTGELFFGEGSRLTVL.

The chain combines TRBV3-1 (or the pseudogene TRBV3-2) with TRBJ2-7, with 9 bases that match TRBD1. This CDR3 spans 15 amino acids. Germline V gives CDR1 LGHDT, CDR2 YNNKEL (reference sequence). V shed 5 bases and J 4 bases; nucleotides not matched to a gene: 9. The chain's CDR3 is CASSNTGTGLYEQYF. CDR3 nucleotides: TGTGCCAGCAGCAATACCGGGACAGGGCTTTACGAGCAGTACTTC.

This rearrangement joins TRBV18 to TRBJ2-7, with unresolved D. The CDR3 extends over 13 amino acids. The V and J ends lost 5 bases and 8 bases respectively, with 16 bases between them. From germline, CDR1 is KGHSH and CDR2 LQKENI. CDR3 bases: TGTGCCAGCTCAGCCACAGAACAGCACCAGCAGTACTTC. Translated: CASSATEQHQQYF.

This chain uses TRBV29-1 with TRBJ2-5, with 14 bases fitting TRBD2. The CDR3 has 15 amino acids. Germline CDR1 is SQVTM and CDR2 is ANQGSEA. V dropped 6 bases and J dropped 6; count of bases not matched to a gene: 9. CDR3 region: CSVITGTSGSKTQYF. The CDR3 DNA is TGCAGCGTAATCACCGGGACTAGCGGGAGTAAGACCCAGTACTTC.

J is TRBJ1-6 and V is TRBV7-3; TRBD1 is a possible D gene (6 bases). Trimming stripped 0 bases from V and 9 bases from J, with 12 bases between. The V gene's germline CDR1 is SGHTA and CDR2 FQGTGA. The CDR3 is 15 residues long. Here the CDR3 DNA reads TGTGCCAGCAGCTTAACTGCCGTGGGGGCTTCACCCCTCCACTTT. Protein sequence: CASSLTAVGASPLHF.

Concerning this clone: A read error may account for a junction end that differs from germline. The chain combines TRBV13 with TRBJ2-7, with TRBD2 as a possible D gene (6 bases). The CDR3 extends over 15 amino acids. The V gene's germline CDR1 is PRHDT and CDR2 FYEKMQ (reference sequence). The CDR3 spells CASSLGGRRSHEQYF. DNA for the CDR3: TGTGCCAGCAGTTTGGGAGGCCGCCGCTCCCACGAGCAGTACTTC.

The rearrangement uses TRBV28 and TRBJ1-2; a possible D gene is TRBD1 (5 bases). CDR3 length: 13 residues. The V end was cut by 2 bases, the J end by 5 bases, with 9 bases between. Looked up from germline, CDR1 is MDHEN and CDR2 is SYDVKM. CDR3 amino acids: CASSLQGWYGYTF. The CDR3 DNA is TGTGCCAGCAGTTTACAGGGTTGGTATGGCTACACCTTC.

The table lists this clone with a count of one. The J gene is TRBJ1-1, the V gene TRBV6-5, with 9 bases that match TRBD1. The CDR3 has 11 amino acids. The germline V gene has CDR1 MNHEY and CDR2 SVGAGI. V shed 6 bases and J 11 bases; nucleotides not matched to a gene: 4. CDR3 residues: CASRGQGSAFF. CDR3 DNA: TGTGCCAGCAGAGGACAGGGGAGCGCTTTCTTT.

The sample holds one count of this clone. The chain couples TRBV6-2 or TRBV6-3 to TRBJ2-3; TRBD2 matches 7 bases. This CDR3 is 15 amino acids long. Germline-derived CDR1 and CDR2 are MNHEY and SVGEGT. Germline trimming cut 4 bases from V and 2 bases from J; bases unmatched to any gene: 6. As DNA, the CDR3 is TGTGCCAGCAGTTTTCTCCGGGACTACACAGATACGCAGTATTTT. Translated, it gives CASSFLRDYTDTQYF.

V usage is TRBV6-1 and J usage is TRBJ2-7; a possible D gene is TRBD2 (5 bases). V lost 5 bases to trimming and J lost 6 bases, with 11 bases between them. This CDR3 comprises 12 residues. Germline assignment: CDR1 MNHNS and CDR2 SASEGT. CDR3 nucleotide sequence: TGTGCCAGCAGTCGTCCCCGGGGCGAGCAGTACTTC. Its translation is CASSRPRGEQYF.

The genes are TRBV23-1 and TRBJ2-3, with D perhaps matching TRBD1 (6 bases). TRBV23-1 belongs to the ORF category, with a function that is uncertain. V shed 0 bases and J shed 0 bases, with 13 bases lying between them. This CDR3 comprises 17 residues. The CDR3 nucleotides are TGCGCCAGCAGTCAATCTTTCAAGACAGGCAGCACAGATACGCAGTATTTT. It encodes CASSQSFKTGSTDTQYF.